Listed below are T cell receptor beta chains from one sample, sequenced in a study of blood T cells in healthy people across ages. TCRdb used MiXCR to reprocess the 5' RACE reads, holding one entry per CDR3 protein. The data hold roughly 800,000 distinct CDR3 sequences, with about 53% observed a single time. Sequencing used blood. Receptor source: a man older than 75 in good health. Both conserved end residues are part of each CDR3. The D gene is left open where the match is weak. Rows may omit the clone size; those that give it use once, few, many or a size class.

DNA | CDR3 | J | D | size | V
TGCAGCGTTTGGGTCCAGTGGGAGCAGTACTTC | CSVWVQWEQYF | TRBJ2-7 | - | - | TRBV29-1
TGCAGTGCTAGTCTAGCGGGAGGAGTTAATGAGCAGTTCTTC | CSASLAGGVNEQFF | TRBJ2-1 | TRBD2 | - | TRBV20-1
TGTGCCACCAGTGATGGTGGGGAGAACAGATACGCGTATTTT | CATSDGGENRYAYF | TRBJ2-3 | - | - | TRBV24-1
TGTGCCAGCAGTCGTGGGGGGGGGTCATCCTACGAGCAGTACTTC | CASSRGGGSSYEQYF | TRBJ2-7 | TRBD2 | few | TRBV6-5
TGCGCCAGCAGGGCGGGACTAGCGGGAGAGCCGATCCGCGAGCAGTACTTC | CASRAGLAGEPIREQYF | TRBJ2-7 | TRBD2 | - | TRBV5-1
TGTGCCAGCAGCTTCCAGGGGCAGCCCCAGCATTTT | CASSFQGQPQHF | TRBJ1-5 | - | - | TRBV5-6
TGTGCCAGCAGTCCATATGGCGGGACCAATGAGAGGGAGCAGTTCTTC | CASSPYGGTNEREQFF | TRBJ2-1 | - | - | TRBV6-1
TGTGCCAGCAGCGTGTTTACAGGGTACAATGAGCAGTTCTTC | CASSVFTGYNEQFF | TRBJ2-1 | - | - | TRBV7-9
TGCGCCAGCAGCTTGGTGCAGTGGTACGCTAAGCATGAGCAGTTCTTC | CASSLVQWYAKHEQFF | TRBJ2-1 | - | - | TRBV5-1
TGTGCCAGCAGCCAAGTCAGGAGCTCCTACGAGCAGTACTTC | CASSQVRSSYEQYF | TRBJ2-7 | - | - | TRBV14
TGTGCCAGCAGCCCCGGGGACAGATATAATCAGCCCCAGCATTTT | CASSPGDRYNQPQHF | TRBJ1-5 | TRBD1 | few | TRBV7-2
TGTGCCCCGGCAGCCGGGGATGGCTATGGCTACACCTTC | CAPAAGDGYGYTF | TRBJ1-2 | - | once | TRBV25-1
TGTGCCAGCAGCCGCAGGACTAGCGTCTCAGATACGCAGTATTTT | CASSRRTSVSDTQYF | TRBJ2-3 | TRBD2 | - | TRBV13
TGCAGTGCTAGAGCCCCCGGGACAGTCTATGGCTACACCTTC | CSARAPGTVYGYTF | TRBJ1-2 | TRBD1 | - | TRBV20-1
TGTGCCAGCACCGACGGGGAGGGGCCCTACGAGCAGTACTTC | CASTDGEGPYEQYF | TRBJ2-7 | TRBD2 | - | TRBV27
TGTGCCAGCAGCCAAGGACCCCCGCGCAATCAGCCCCAGCATTTT | CASSQGPPRNQPQHF | TRBJ1-5 | - | - | TRBV3-1
TGCAGTGCTACCAACACCGGGGAGCTGTTTTTT | CSATNTGELFF | TRBJ2-2 | - | few | TRBV20-1
TGTGCCAGCAGCCCAGGGTCGGTGTCCTACAATGAGCAGTTCTTC | CASSPGSVSYNEQFF | TRBJ2-1 | - | many | TRBV7-3
TGTGCCAGCTCACCGTTGGGACAGGGCCCCTACAATGAGCAGTTCTTC | CASSPLGQGPYNEQFF | TRBJ2-1 | TRBD1 | - | TRBV18
TGCGCCAGCAGCCCTCGGGGGGGCAACAATCAGCCCCAGCATTTT | CASSPRGGNNQPQHF | TRBJ1-5 | - | - | TRBV5-1
TGTGCCAGCAGCTCAACTCGGACCAGTTGGTCTGAAAAACTGTTTTTT | CASSSTRTSWSEKLFF | TRBJ1-4 | - | few | TRBV7-2
TGTGCCAGCCTCGGACAGGGGCAAGAGACCCAGTACTTC | CASLGQGQETQYF | TRBJ2-5 | TRBD1 | - | TRBV18
TGCAGACCTAGCGGACCCACAGATACGCAGTATTTT | CRPSGPTDTQYF | TRBJ2-3 | TRBD2 | - | TRBV20-1
TGCGCCGGCAGCCAAGAAACTAGCCCCACCGTCGAGTACAATGAGCAGTTCTTC | CAGSQETSPTVEYNEQFF | TRBJ2-1 | - | - | TRBV4-1
TGTGCCAGCATTACGCCGAACTACGAGCAGTACTTC | CASITPNYEQYF | TRBJ2-7 | - | - | TRBV28
TGTGCCAGCAGCCTAGGACAGGCGGACTACGAGCAGTACTTC | CASSLGQADYEQYF | TRBJ2-7 | TRBD1 | - | TRBV7-8